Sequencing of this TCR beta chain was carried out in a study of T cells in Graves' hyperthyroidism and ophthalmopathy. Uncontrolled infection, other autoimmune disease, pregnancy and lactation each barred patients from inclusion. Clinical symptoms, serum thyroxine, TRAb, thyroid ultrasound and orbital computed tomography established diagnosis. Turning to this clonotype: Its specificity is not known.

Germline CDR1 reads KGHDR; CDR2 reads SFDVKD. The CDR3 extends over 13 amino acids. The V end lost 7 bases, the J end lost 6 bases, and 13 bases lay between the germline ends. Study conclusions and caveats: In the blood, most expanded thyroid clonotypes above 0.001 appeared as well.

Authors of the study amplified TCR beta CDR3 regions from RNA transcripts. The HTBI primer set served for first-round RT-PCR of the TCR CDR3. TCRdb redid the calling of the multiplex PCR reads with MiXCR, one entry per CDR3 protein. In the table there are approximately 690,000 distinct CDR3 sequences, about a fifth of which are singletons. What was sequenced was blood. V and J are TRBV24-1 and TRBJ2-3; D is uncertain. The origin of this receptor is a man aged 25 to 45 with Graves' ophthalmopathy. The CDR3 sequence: CATSMTPADTQYF. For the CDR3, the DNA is TGTGCCACCAGCATGACCCCTGCGGATACGCAGTATTTT.